A selection of T cell receptor beta chains follows, all from one sample in a study of blood T cell repertoires in COVID-19. TCRdb's table, derived via immunoSEQ multiplex PCR, lists solely in-frame clones and lacks some. The sample consists of around 77,000 clones, about nine tenths of them appearing once. Sequenced material: peripheral blood. Receptors were obtained from a man between 70 and 80 years old with active or convalescent COVID-19. Both conserved end residues are part of each CDR3. D genes are given only for firm matches. Clone size is stated in some rows and not others, as once, few, many or a class when expanded.

>TRBJ2-3|TRBV5-1|NA|NA
CASSLEAGTDTQYF
TGCGCCAGCAGCTTGGAGGCGGGCACAGATACGCAGTATTTT
>TRBJ1-2|TRBV9|NA|NA
CASSVGLAGGYTF
TGTGCCAGCAGCGTGGGTCTGGCGGGGGGCTACACCTTC
>TRBJ2-5|TRBV5-1|few|TRBD1
CASSFSFETGDQETQYF
TGCGCCAGCAGCTTCAGTTTCGAGACAGGGGATCAAGAGACCCAGTACTTC
>TRBJ2-1|TRBV9|NA|TRBD1
CASSAGQGQQFF
TGTGCCAGCAGCGCTGGACAGGGACAGCAGTTCTTC
>TRBJ2-1|TRBV7-2|NA|TRBD1
CASSLGRGQGGVNYNEQFF
TGTGCCAGCAGCTTAGGTAGGGGACAGGGGGGCGTCAACTACAATGAGCAGTTCTTC
>TRBJ1-1|TRBV7-5|NA|NA
CARSLRVGEAFF
TGTGCCAGAAGCTTACGGGTTGGTGAAGCTTTCTTT
>TRBJ2-1|TRBV7-2|NA|NA
CASSPSLAGSSYNEQFF
TGTGCCAGCAGCCCATCCCTGGCGGGAAGCTCCTACAATGAGCAGTTCTTC
>TRBJ1-5|TRBV6-6|NA|NA
CASSYSTGPARQPQHF
TGTGCCAGCAGTTACTCTACAGGTCCCGCGAGGCAGCCCCAGCATTTT
>TRBJ2-5|TRBV28|once|TRBD1
CASRGTGVQTQYF
TGTGCCAGCAGAGGGACAGGGGTGCAGACCCAGTACTTC
>TRBJ2-7|TRBV6-6|NA|NA
CASSLNGQVYEQYF
TGTGCCAGCTCGTTAAATGGACAAGTCTACGAGCAGTACTTC
>TRBJ2-7|TRBV11-2|NA|NA
CASSLGGGVVPYEQYF
TGTGCCAGCAGCTTAGGAGGGGGGGTGGTTCCCTACGAGCAGTACTTC
>TRBJ2-7|TRBV28|once|NA
CASSLTKASLDF
TGTGCCAGCAGTTTGACTAAGGCAAGTCTGGACTTC
>TRBJ1-2|TRBV5-5|few|NA
CASFGRGANYGYTF
TGTGCCAGCTTCGGCCGGGGGGCTAACTATGGCTACACCTTC
>TRBJ2-5|TRBV30|NA|NA
CAWSRGGETQYF
TGTGCCTGGAGTAGGGGGGGGGAGACCCAGTACTTC